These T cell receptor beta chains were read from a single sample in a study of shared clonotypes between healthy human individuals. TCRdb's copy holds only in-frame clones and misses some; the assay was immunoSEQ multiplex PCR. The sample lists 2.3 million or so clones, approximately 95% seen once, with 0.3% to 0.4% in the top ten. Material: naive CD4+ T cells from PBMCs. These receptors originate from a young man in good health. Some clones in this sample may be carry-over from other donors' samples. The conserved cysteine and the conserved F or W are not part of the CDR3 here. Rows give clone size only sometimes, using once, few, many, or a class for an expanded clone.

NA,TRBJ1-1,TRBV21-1,ASSAGPTNTEAF
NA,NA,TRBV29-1,SVVDIGKGYEQY
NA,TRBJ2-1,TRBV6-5,ASSPGPANEQF
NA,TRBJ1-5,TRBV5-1,ASSLNTNQPQH
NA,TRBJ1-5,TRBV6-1,ASSERVGYQPQH
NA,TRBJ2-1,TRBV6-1,ASSTTGPSYNEQF
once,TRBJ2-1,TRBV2,ASSATSDNEQF
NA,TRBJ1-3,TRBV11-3,ASSLGGGANSGNTIY
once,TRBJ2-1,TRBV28,ASSRRPSDEQF
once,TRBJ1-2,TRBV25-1,ASSELSGYT
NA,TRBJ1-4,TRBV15,ATSRGLFIQGSSSVEKLF
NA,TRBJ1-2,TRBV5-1,ASSAMPGPSNYGYT
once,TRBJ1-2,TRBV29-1,SAMRGLVGYT
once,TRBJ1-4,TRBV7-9,ASSLGAGTGGRRKLF
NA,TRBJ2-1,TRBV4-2,ASSQGLAGGPNEQF
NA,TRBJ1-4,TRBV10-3,AISERQLATNEKLF
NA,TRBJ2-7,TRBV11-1,ASSLEPQSYEQY
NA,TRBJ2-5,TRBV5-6,ASSLVLAGQETQY
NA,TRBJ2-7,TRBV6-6,ASSPTGLTVLYEQY
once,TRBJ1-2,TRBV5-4,ASTSGTGEIYGYT
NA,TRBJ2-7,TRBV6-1,ASSGLPGTSGAYEQY
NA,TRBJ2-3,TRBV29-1,SVGTVADTQY
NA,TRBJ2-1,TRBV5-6,ASSLVGERQYNEQF
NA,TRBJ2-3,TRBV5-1,ASRTTGGNTDTQY
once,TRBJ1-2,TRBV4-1,ASSSNGDERNGYT
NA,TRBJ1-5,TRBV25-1,ASSNTLEAQH
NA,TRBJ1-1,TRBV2,ASSARVATEAF
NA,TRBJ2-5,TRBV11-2,ASSLGPGSMGGTETQY
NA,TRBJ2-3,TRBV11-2,ASSPRSVRSSTDTQY
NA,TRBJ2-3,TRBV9,ASSVVGQGGTDTQY
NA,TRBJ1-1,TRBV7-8,ASIEPGVNTEAF
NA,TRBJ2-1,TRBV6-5,ASSPGVYNEQF
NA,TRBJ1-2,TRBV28,ASSLARQGPGWLT
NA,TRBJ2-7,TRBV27,ASSLSPPVHEQY
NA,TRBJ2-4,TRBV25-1,ASSEGNIQY
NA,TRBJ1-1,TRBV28,ASSLGQLMNTEAF
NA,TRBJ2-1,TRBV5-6,ASSYDGTSGRANGEQF
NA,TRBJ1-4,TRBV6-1,ASSERLNEKLF
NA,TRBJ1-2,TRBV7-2,ASSKQGAVYGYT
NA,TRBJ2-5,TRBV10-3,AISGNPQGQYQETQY
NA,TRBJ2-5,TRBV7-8,ASSLLWGEETQY
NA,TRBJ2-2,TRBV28,ASTRSTGELF
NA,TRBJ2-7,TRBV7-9,ASSLGAYLGEQY